This T cell receptor (beta chain) derives from a study of blood T cell repertoires in COVID-19. Study-level information: PBMCs, B-cell-depleted T cells, or T cells were the source of the cDNA or gDNA that made up the material.

Recovered Cohort 3 donors showed two negative PCRs, clearance, or symptom resolution. The method was immunoSEQ multiplex PCR; TCRdb's version includes in-frame clones alone and lacks a portion of them. In the table there are 300,000 to 350,000 clones, roughly 85% of which are singletons. Trimming cost V 1 base and J 2 bases; bases outside gene matches: 2. The CDR3 consists of 14 residues. Germline V gene sequence: CDR1 MGHRA, CDR2 YSYEKL. The chain employs TRBV4-1 and TRBJ2-7, with TRBD1 identical over 7 bases. The sequencing sample was made of PBMCs or T cells enriched from blood (not recorded which). The sequence was obtained from a man aged 25-40 years who had recovered from COVID-19. The CDR3 is CASSQVDRAYEQYF. In nucleotides, the CDR3 is TGCGCCAGCAGCCAAGTCGACAGGGCCTACGAGCAGTACTTC.